Listed below are T cell receptor beta chains from one sample, sequenced in a study of shared clonotypes between healthy human individuals. Repertoires were generated with immunoSEQ multiplex PCR, while TCRdb's copy carries only in-frame clones and drops some. The sample yields some 1,400,000 clones, roughly 95% seen once. The sequenced sample was naive CD4+ T cells sorted from blood. The receptors were gathered from a man younger than 45 in good health. Both conserved end residues are part of each CDR3. The D gene is left open where the match is weak. For some rows the clone size is stated as once, few or many, or as a class when expanded; others skip it.

clone_size j_call d_call v_call cdr3_nt cdr3_aa
. TRBJ2-7 . TRBV5-1 TGCGCCAGCAGCTCAGCAGGGGTACCCTACGAGCAGTACTTC CASSSAGVPYEQYF
. TRBJ1-1 TRBD1 TRBV6-5 TGTGCCAGCAGCCCAGGACAGGGAAAGAACACTGAAGCTTTCTTT CASSPGQGKNTEAFF
once TRBJ1-2 . TRBV27 TGTGCCAGCAGCCTGACAGGCGGCTATGGCTACACCTTC CASSLTGGYGYTF
. TRBJ1-1 . TRBV10-2 TGCGCCAGCCGGGTTTTGGGCACTGAAGCTTTCTTT CASRVLGTEAFF
. TRBJ1-1 . TRBV19 TGTGCCAGTACCCCGGCTGGGCCCAACACTGAAGCTTTCTTT CASTPAGPNTEAFF
. TRBJ2-2 TRBD2 TRBV7-3 TGTGCCAGCAGCCCTGGGACTAGCACCGGGGAGCTGTTTTTT CASSPGTSTGELFF
. TRBJ1-4 . TRBV28 TGTGCCAGCACCTTGGGCGGGGGAAATGAAAAACTGTTTTTT CASTLGGGNEKLFF
. TRBJ2-1 . TRBV5-1 TGCGCCAGCAGGGTGAGCCGGGCCCTTAGGAATGAGCAGTTCTTC CASRVSRALRNEQFF
. TRBJ1-4 TRBD1 TRBV5-1 TGCGCCAGCAACCCGGGACAGGGTCATGAAAAACTGTTTTTT CASNPGQGHEKLFF
. TRBJ2-7 . TRBV7-2 TGTGCCAGCAGCCCCCAACAGAGCTACGAGCAGTACTTC CASSPQQSYEQYF
once TRBJ2-1 . TRBV15 TGTGCCACCAGCAATAGGGGGGTATTCAATGAGCAGTTCTTC CATSNRGVFNEQFF
once TRBJ2-1 TRBD1 TRBV2 TGTGCCAGCAGACAGGGGGCAGGACGCAATGAGCAGTTCTTC CASRQGAGRNEQFF
. TRBJ1-1 . TRBV19 TGTGCCAGTAGCCCCACCAGACTAAGGAACACTGAAGCTTTCTTT CASSPTRLRNTEAFF
. TRBJ1-4 TRBD1 TRBV2 TGTGCCAGCAAAAAGAAGACAGGGTTCGATGAAAAACTGTTTTTT CASKKKTGFDEKLFF
. TRBJ2-7 TRBD1 TRBV7-4 TGTGCCAGCAGCCTGGGACAGGGGAGTTTCTACGAGCAGTACTTC CASSLGQGSFYEQYF
. TRBJ1-2 . TRBV28 TGTGCCAGCAGAAACCAGGGAATTCAGAACTATGGCTACACCTTC CASRNQGIQNYGYTF
. TRBJ2-7 . TRBV18 TGTGCCAGCTCACGCGACAGACACTACGAGCAGTACTTC CASSRDRHYEQYF
. TRBJ2-7 . TRBV28 TGTGCCAGCAGCTTCCCTTTCGGACAGCGTACCTACGAGCAGTACTTC CASSFPFGQRTYEQYF
. TRBJ2-3 TRBD1 TRBV29-1 TGCAGCGTCAGCGGGACAGGGGGCCCCAATACGCAGTATTTT CSVSGTGGPNTQYF
. TRBJ1-5 . TRBV27 TGTGCCAGCAGCCCCTCCGGGGGGGGCAATCAGCCCCAGCATTTT CASSPSGGGNQPQHF
. TRBJ2-5 . TRBV5-1 TGCGCCAGCAGCTCTGGGTCGCAAGAGACCCAGTACTTC CASSSGSQETQYF